This TCR beta chain stems from a study of blood T cell repertoires in COVID-19. In the study overall: Italy, Spain and the United States were the sources of the convalescent and acute COVID-19 samples. From T cells, B-cell-depleted T cells, or PBMCs came the material, which was cDNA or gDNA.

Per the study methods: Nucleated cell counts were estimated from reference gene primer amplification. Produced via immunoSEQ multiplex PCR; TCRdb's table is partial and in-frame only. The V and J calls and clone size come from that table; D and trimming were worked out from the DNA. The profile shows around 120,000 clones, about 86% of them singletons. The length of the CDR3 is 15 residues. V trimming: 5 bases; J trimming: 2 bases; junction bases outside the gene matches: 6. From germline, CDR1 is SGHTA and CDR2 FQGNSA. The sample comprised peripheral blood. The clonotype was recovered from a man aged 80 or over with active or convalescent COVID-19. This chain connects TRBV7-2 to TRBJ2-1, with 7 bases fitting TRBD1. The DNA for the CDR3 is TGTGCCAGCAGCCCCACCGGGACAGCCTACAATGAGCAGTTCTTC. It encodes CASSPTGTAYNEQFF. Together with reference TRBV7-2 and TRBJ2-1, the CDR3 gives the full variable domain: GAGVSQSPSNKVTEKGKDVELRCDPISGHTALYWYRQSLGQGLEFLIYFQGNSAPDKSGLPSDRFSAERTGGSVSTLTIQRTQQEDSAVYLCASSPTGTAYNEQFFGPGTRLTVL.